This T cell receptor beta chain was found in a study of PD-1 blockade in mismatch repair-deficient tumors. The wider study: All were previously treated, progressing patients with 12 mismatch repair-deficient cancer types.

The TCR-sequenced patients were a few responders to pembrolizumab. Generated by immunoSEQ multiplex PCR, the TCRdb table keeps only in-frame clones and is missing some. The table records tens of thousands of clones, over 70% of them present only once. With 0 bases removed from V and 3 bases from J, the gap between germline ends came to 12 bases. Germline V gene data show CDR1 as SGHRS and CDR2 as YFSETQ. The CDR3 covers 15 residues. Concerning this clone itself: What it binds is unknown.

Study results and caveats: Tumor-resident clones, often undetectable pretreatment in blood, expanded then contracted after pembrolizumab.

This sequence originates from an adult with mismatch repair-deficient cancer. The material sequenced was peripheral blood, taken 12 weeks after starting pembrolizumab. J is TRBJ1-2 and V is TRBV5-1; D gene uncertain. CDR3 residues: CASSLAPAQDYGYTF. Written as DNA, the CDR3 is TGCGCCAGCAGCTTGGCTCCCGCTCAGGACTATGGCTACACCTTC.